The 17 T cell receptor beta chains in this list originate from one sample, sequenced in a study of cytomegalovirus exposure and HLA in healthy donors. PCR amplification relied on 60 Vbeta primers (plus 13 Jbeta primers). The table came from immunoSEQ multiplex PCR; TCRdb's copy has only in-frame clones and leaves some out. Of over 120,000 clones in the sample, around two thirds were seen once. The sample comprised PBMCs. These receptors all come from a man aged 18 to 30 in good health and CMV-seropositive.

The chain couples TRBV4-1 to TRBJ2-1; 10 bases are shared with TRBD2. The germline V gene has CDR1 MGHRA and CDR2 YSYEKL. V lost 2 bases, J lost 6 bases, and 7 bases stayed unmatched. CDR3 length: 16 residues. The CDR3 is CASSQPGSSGSNEQFF. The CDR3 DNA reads TGCGCCAGCAGCCAACCCGGTTCTAGCGGGAGCAATGAGCAGTTCTTC.

This CDR3 is CASSSGDTYNEQFF. In DNA form, the CDR3 reads TGTGCCAGCAGTTCGGGGGATACCTACAATGAGCAGTTCTTC. The genes are TRBV28 and TRBJ2-1, with a tentative D call TRBD2 (6 bases). Trimming left V 4 bases short and J 2 bases short, with 9 bases between. Germline V gives CDR1 MDHEN, CDR2 SYDVKM. The CDR3 has 14 residues.

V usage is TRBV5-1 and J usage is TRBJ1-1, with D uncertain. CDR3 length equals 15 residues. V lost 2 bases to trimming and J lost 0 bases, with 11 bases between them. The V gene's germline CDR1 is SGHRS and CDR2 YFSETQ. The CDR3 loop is CASSLGVSLNTEAFF. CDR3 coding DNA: TGCGCCAGCAGCTTAGGAGTTAGTCTGAACACTGAAGCTTTCTTT.

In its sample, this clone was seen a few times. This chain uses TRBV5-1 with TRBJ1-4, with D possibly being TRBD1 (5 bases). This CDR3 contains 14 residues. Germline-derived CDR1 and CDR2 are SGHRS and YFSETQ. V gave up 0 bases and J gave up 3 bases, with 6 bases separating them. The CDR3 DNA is TGCGCCAGCAGCTTGGCGGGGGCTAATGAAAAACTGTTTTTT. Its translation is CASSLAGANEKLFF.

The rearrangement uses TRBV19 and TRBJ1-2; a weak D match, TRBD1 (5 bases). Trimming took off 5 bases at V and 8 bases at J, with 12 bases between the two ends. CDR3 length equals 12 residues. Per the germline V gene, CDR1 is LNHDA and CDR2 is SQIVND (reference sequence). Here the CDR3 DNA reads TGTGCCAGTAGTTGGAGGGGCCCAGGCTACACCTTC. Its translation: CASSWRGPGYTF.

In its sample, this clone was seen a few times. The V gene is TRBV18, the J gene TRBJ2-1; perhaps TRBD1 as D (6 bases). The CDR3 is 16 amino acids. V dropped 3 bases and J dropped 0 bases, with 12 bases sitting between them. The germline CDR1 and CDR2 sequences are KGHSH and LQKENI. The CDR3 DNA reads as TGTGCCAGCTCACCGTCACAGGGCTTCTCCTACAATGAGCAGTTCTTC. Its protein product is CASSPSQGFSYNEQFF.

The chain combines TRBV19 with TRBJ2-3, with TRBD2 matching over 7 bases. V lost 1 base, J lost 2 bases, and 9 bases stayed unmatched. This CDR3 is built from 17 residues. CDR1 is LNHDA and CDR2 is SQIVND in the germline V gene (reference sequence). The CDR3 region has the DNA TGTGCCAGTAGTATAGGTGGGAGGGCCGGTATCACAGATACGCAGTATTTT. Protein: CASSIGGRAGITDTQYF. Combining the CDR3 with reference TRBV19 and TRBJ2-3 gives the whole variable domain DGGITQSPKYLFRKEGQNVTLSCEQNLNHDAMYWYRQDPGQGLRLIYYSQIVNDFQKGDIAEGYSVSREKKESFPLTVTSAQKNPTAFYLCASSIGGRAGITDTQYFGPGTRLTVL.

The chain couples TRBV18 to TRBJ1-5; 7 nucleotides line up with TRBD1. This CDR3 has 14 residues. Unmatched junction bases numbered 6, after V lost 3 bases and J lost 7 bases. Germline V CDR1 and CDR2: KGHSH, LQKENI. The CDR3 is CASSPDRDGQPQHF. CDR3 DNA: TGTGCCAGCTCACCCGACAGGGACGGCCAGCCCCAGCATTTT.

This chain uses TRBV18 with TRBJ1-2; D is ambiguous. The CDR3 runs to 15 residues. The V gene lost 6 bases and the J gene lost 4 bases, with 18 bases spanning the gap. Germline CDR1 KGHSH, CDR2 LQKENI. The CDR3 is CASSPSGSPLYGYTF. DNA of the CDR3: TGTGCCAGCTCCCCGAGCGGCAGTCCTCTCTATGGCTACACCTTC.

CDR3 sequence: CASSSNLPGLARLVFEQYF. The CDR3 DNA sequence: TGTGCCAGCAGCTCCAACTTACCGGGACTAGCGAGATTAGTTTTCGAGCAGTACTTC. The J gene is TRBJ2-7, the V gene TRBV7-2, with 10 bases matching TRBD2. This CDR3 comprises 19 residues. The ends lost 4 bases at V and 6 bases at J; junction bases unmatched: 21. Germline V gene sequence: CDR1 SGHTA, CDR2 FQGNSA.

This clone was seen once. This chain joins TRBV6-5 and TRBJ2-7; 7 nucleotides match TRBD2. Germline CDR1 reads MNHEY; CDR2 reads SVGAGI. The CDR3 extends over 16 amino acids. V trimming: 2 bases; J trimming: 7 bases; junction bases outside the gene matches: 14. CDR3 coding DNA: TGTGCCAGCAGTTACGGCCGAGGTTGGGAGGGAGGTGAGCAGTACTTC. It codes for CASSYGRGWEGGEQYF.

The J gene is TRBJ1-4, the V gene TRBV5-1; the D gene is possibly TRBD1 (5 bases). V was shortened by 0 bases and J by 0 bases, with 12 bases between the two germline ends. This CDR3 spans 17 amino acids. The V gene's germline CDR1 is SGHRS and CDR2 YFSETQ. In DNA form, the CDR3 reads TGCGCCAGCAGCTTGGAAGGTGGGGCAGCAACTAATGAAAAACTGTTTTTT. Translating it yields CASSLEGGAATNEKLFF.

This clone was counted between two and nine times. CDR3 sequence: CSARYNQFF. CDR3 nucleotides: TGCAGTGCTAGATATAATCAGTTCTTC. J is TRBJ2-1 and V is TRBV20-1; no clear D gene. V shed 2 bases and J shed 13 bases, with 6 bases lying between them. The CDR3 extends over 9 amino acids. Germline loops: CDR1 DFQATT, CDR2 SNEGSKA (reference sequence).

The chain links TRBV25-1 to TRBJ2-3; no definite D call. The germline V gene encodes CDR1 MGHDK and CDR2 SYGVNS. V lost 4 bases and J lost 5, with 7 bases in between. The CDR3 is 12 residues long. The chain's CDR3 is CASSGYRDTQYF. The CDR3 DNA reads TGTGCCAGCAGTGGTTATAGAGATACGCAGTATTTT.

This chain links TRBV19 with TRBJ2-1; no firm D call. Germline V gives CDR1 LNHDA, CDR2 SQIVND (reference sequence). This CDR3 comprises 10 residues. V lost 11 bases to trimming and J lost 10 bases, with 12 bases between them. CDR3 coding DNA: TGTGCCCCAGTACCCCCGGAGCAGTTCTTC. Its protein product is CAPVPPEQFF.

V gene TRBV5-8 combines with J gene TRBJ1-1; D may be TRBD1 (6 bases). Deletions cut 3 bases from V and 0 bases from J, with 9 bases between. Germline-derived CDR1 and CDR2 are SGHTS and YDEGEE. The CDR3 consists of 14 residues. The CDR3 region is CASSYRVMNTEAFF. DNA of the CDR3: TGTGCCAGCAGCTACAGGGTTATGAACACTGAAGCTTTCTTT. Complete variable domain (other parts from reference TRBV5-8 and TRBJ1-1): EAGVTQSPTHLIKTRGQQATLRCSPISGHTSVYWYQQALGLGLQFLLWYDEGEERNRGNFPPRFSGRQFPNYSSELNVNALELEDSALYLCASSYRVMNTEAFFGQGTRLTVV.

The DNA for the CDR3 is TGTGCCAGCAGCTTTGCTGACGGGGACAGGGAACACACCGGGGAGCTGTTTTTT. It encodes CASSFADGDREHTGELFF. The rearrangement uses TRBV12-1 and TRBJ2-2; TRBD1 was called by the table and not checked on the DNA. TRBV12-1 is a known pseudogene. The CDR3 totals 18 residues.